The 23 T cell receptor beta chains presented below share a single source sample, sequenced in a study of T cells expressing NK-cell markers. Using the 5' RACE reads, TCRdb records one entry per CDR3 protein without DNA. This sample carries 120,000 to 150,000 distinct CDR3 sequences, with roughly 12% going to the ten biggest clones. The sample comprised blood T cells: a sorted CD56 or NKG2C T cell subset, CD4+ or CD8+ T cells, or bulk PBMC T cells (not recorded which). The origin of the receptors is a man aged 18 to 35 in good health.

The rearrangement uses TRBV10-3 and TRBJ2-5; the D call from TCRdb, TRBD1, cannot be confirmed without DNA. The germline CDR1 and CDR2 sequences are ENHRY and SYGVKD. CDR3 length: 13 residues. This CDR3 reads CAISGGEMETQYF.

V is TRBV15 and J is TRBJ2-1; TCRdb picks TRBD1, but there is no DNA to check that call. The CDR3 covers 13 residues. The germline V gene encodes CDR1 LNHNV and CDR2 YYDKDF (reference sequence). CDR3 residues: CATSRPGVNEQFF.

The V call is TRBV29-1, the J call TRBJ2-7; the D call from TCRdb, TRBD1, cannot be confirmed without DNA. Germline V gene sequence: CDR1 SQVTM, CDR2 ANQGSEA. The CDR3 is 13 amino acids. CDR3 residues: CSVGGQGVYEQYF.

The chain recombines TRBV4-2 with TRBJ2-5; TCRdb's assignment of TRBD2 cannot be checked, as there is no DNA. This CDR3 contains 16 residues. Germline V gene lookup returns CDR1 LGHNA and CDR2 YNFKEQ. The chain's CDR3 is CASSQEQAGVRETQYF.

This chain connects TRBV27 to TRBJ2-7. Germline loops: CDR1 MNHEY, CDR2 SMNVEV (reference sequence). The CDR3 is 13 residues long. The CDR3 region is CASSFGTTYEQYF.

The chain uses TRBV28 and TRBJ2-1; TCRdb designates TRBD1, a call that cannot be tested without DNA. The CDR3 runs to 11 residues. The germline CDR1 and CDR2 sequences are MDHEN and SYDVKM. The CDR3 spells CATSRGNEQFF.

The chain's CDR3 is CATSRDLLARELAGDNEQFF. The chain uses TRBV15 and TRBJ2-1; TCRdb gives TRBD2 as the D gene, but with no DNA this cannot be confirmed. CDR3 size: 20 residues. Germline V gene lookup returns CDR1 LNHNV and CDR2 YYDKDF (reference sequence). The whole variable domain, filled in from reference TRBV15 and TRBJ2-1, reads DAMVIQNPRYQVTQFGKPVTLSCSQTLNHNVMYWYQQKSSQAPKLLFHYYDKDFNNEADTPDNFQSRRPNTSFCFLDIRSPGLGDTAMYLCATSRDLLARELAGDNEQFFGPGTRLTVL.

The V and J genes are TRBV20-1 and TRBJ2-2; as DNA is missing, the TRBD1 call by TCRdb cannot be tested. The germline gives CDR1 DFQATT, CDR2 SNEGSKA (reference sequence). The CDR3 is 15 residues long. CDR3 sequence: CSARRTGDPTGELFF.

The chain is built from TRBV23-1 and TRBJ1-2; TCRdb designates TRBD1, a call that cannot be tested without DNA. TRBV23-1 is annotated as an ORF whose role is uncertain. This CDR3 spans 13 amino acids. CDR3 in amino acids: CASSRPGERGYTF.

The V call is TRBV14, the J call TRBJ2-3; the TCRdb D gene call, TRBD2, has no DNA to confirm it. This CDR3 has 17 amino acids. Germline V lookup: CDR1 SGHDN, CDR2 FVKESK. The chain's CDR3 is CASSPLGIAGGDDTQYF. Full variable domain (remainder filled in from reference TRBV14 and TRBJ2-3): EAGVTQFPSHSVIEKGQTVTLRCDPISGHDNLYWYRRVMGKEIKFLLHFVKESKQDESGMPNNRFLAERTGGTYSTLKVQPAELEDSGVYFCASSPLGIAGGDDTQYFGPGTRLTVL.

V is TRBV6-4 and J is TRBJ2-1. There are 14 residues in the CDR3. Germline CDR1 is MRHNA and CDR2 is SNTAGT. The CDR3 region is CASSDRITSNEQFF.

This chain connects TRBV18 to TRBJ2-7; the TCRdb D gene call, TRBD2, has no DNA to confirm it. The V gene's germline CDR1 is KGHSH and CDR2 LQKENI. The CDR3 spans 15 residues. The CDR3 loop reads CASSPPVGLLYEQYF.

This sequence joins TRBV20-1 and TRBJ2-2; TCRdb picks TRBD1, but there is no DNA to check that call. CDR3 length: 14 residues. CDR1 DFQATT and CDR2 SNEGSKA come from the germline V gene (reference sequence). The CDR3 spells CSARDSPRTGELFF.

The chain has TRBV4-3 and TRBJ2-6; TCRdb reports TRBD1, a call that lacks DNA to check it against. The CDR3 is made up of 17 amino acids. The germline gives CDR1 LGHNA, CDR2 YSLEER. The chain's CDR3 is CASSQGTGFGGANVLTF.

The V and J genes are TRBV7-9 and TRBJ2-1; TCRdb lists TRBD2, though no DNA is available to test this call. The CDR3 runs 16 residues. CDR1 is SEHNR and CDR2 is FQNEAQ in the germline V gene (reference sequence). The CDR3 protein is CASSLLARSSYNEQFF.

The chain's CDR3 is CASSETSGTPPRKTQYF. This chain links TRBV6-1 with TRBJ2-5; the D gene TCRdb calls, TRBD2, cannot be checked with no DNA. Germline CDR1 reads MNHNS; CDR2 reads SASEGT. The length of the CDR3 is 17 residues.

The V and J genes are TRBV14 and TRBJ2-2. Germline V gene data show CDR1 as SGHDN and CDR2 as FVKESK. The CDR3 length is 14 residues. The CDR3 loop is CASSQVGFPGELFF.

The chain recombines TRBV15 with TRBJ2-5. This CDR3 region has 16 residues. Germline loops: CDR1 LNHNV, CDR2 YYDKDF (reference sequence). The CDR3 sequence: CATSGTLLGTEETQYF.

The chain combines TRBV20-1 with TRBJ1-2; TCRdb gives TRBD1 as the D gene, but with no DNA this cannot be confirmed. Germline values: CDR1 DFQATT, CDR2 SNEGSKA (reference sequence). There are 11 residues in the CDR3. The CDR3 here is CSALSGHGYTF.

The chain employs TRBV4-1 and TRBJ1-1. This CDR3 region has 14 residues. CDR1 MGHRA and CDR2 YSYEKL come from the germline V gene. The CDR3 reads CASSQASWRTEAFF.

This rearrangement joins TRBV12-3 or TRBV12-4 to TRBJ1-2. The CDR3 totals 14 residues. This CDR3 reads CASSTGPTNYGYTF.

V gene TRBV30 combines with J gene TRBJ1-4. Germline V gene sequence: CDR1 GTSNPN, CDR2 SVGIG (reference sequence). The length of the CDR3 is 13 residues. The CDR3 loop is CAWSGATNEKLFF.

The gene calls are TRBV4-1 and TRBJ2-2; TCRdb names TRBD1, which stays unverified in the absence of DNA. Germline V gene sequence: CDR1 MGHRA, CDR2 YSYEKL. This CDR3 has 13 amino acids. This CDR3 reads CASSQDLLDRVFF.